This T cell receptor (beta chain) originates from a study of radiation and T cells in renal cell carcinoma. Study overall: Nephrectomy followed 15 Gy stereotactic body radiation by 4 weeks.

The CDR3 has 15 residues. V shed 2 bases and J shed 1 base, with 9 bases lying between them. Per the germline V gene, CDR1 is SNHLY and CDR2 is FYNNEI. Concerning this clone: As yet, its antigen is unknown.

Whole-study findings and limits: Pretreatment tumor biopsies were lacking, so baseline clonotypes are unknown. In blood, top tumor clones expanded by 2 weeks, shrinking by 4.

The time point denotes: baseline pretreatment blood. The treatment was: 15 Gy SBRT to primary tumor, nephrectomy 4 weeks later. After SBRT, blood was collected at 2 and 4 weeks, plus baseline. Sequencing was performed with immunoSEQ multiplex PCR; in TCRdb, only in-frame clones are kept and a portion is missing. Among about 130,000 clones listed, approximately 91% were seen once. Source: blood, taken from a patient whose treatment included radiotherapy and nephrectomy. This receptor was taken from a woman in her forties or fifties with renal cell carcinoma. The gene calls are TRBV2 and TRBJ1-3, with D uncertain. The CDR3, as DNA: TGTGCCAGCAGTGAACGCGGGTGGTCTGGAAACACCATATATTTT. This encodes CASSERGWSGNTIYF.